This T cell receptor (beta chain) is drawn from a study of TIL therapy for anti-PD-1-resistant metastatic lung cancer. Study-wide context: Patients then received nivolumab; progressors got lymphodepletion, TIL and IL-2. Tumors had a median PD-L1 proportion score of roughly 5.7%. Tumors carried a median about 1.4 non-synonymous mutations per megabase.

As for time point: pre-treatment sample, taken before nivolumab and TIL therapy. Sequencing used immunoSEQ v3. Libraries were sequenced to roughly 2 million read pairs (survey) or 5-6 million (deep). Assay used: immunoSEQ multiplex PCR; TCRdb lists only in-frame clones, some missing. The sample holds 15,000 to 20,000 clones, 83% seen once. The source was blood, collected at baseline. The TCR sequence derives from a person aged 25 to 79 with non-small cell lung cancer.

As DNA, the CDR3 is TGTGCCAGCTCACCGGCATACAATGAGCAGTTCTTC. Translation: CASSPAYNEQFF. The rearrangement links TRBV18 to TRBJ2-1; D is unclear. V was clipped by 3 bases and J by 4 bases, with 4 bases between them. CDR1 is KGHSH, CDR2 LQKENI, per germline. CDR3 length: 12 amino acids.